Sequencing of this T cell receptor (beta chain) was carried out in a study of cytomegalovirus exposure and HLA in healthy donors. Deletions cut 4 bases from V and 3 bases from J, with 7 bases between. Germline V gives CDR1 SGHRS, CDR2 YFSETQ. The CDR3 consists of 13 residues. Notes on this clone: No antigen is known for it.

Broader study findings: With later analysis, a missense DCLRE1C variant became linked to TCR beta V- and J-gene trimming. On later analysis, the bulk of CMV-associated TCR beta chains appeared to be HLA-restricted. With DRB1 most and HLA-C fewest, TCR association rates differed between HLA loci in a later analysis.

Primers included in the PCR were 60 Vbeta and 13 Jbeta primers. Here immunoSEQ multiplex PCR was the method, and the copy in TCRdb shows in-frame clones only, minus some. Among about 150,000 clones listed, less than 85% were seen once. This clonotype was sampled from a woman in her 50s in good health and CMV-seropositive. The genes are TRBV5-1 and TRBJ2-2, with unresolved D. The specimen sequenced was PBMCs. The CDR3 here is CASSPDYTGELFF. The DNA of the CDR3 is TGCGCCAGCAGCCCCGACTACACCGGGGAGCTGTTTTTT.